These 5 T cell receptor beta chains were sequenced from one sample in a study of cytomegalovirus exposure and HLA in healthy donors. TCRdb keeps only in-frame clones here, not all; method: immunoSEQ multiplex PCR. The sample shows under 200,000 clones, roughly 90% of them seen only once. What was sequenced was PBMCs. The receptors were sampled from a young woman in good health and CMV-seronegative.

The chain is built from TRBV4-2 and TRBJ1-3, with D unclear. V lost 4 bases to trimming and J lost 7 bases, with 17 bases between them. Germline loops: CDR1 LGHNA, CDR2 YNFKEQ. The CDR3 covers 15 residues. The DNA for the CDR3 is TGTGCCAGCAGCCCCCCCGGCGCCCCATCCAACACCATATATTTT. This encodes CASSPPGAPSNTIYF.

The J gene is TRBJ2-3, the V gene TRBV27; perhaps TRBD1 as D (5 bases). Deletions cut 0 bases from V and 6 bases from J, with 19 bases between. CDR3 length: 17 residues. The V gene's germline CDR1 is MNHEY and CDR2 SMNVEV (reference sequence). CDR3 sequence: CASSLSIGESQGDTQYF. The CDR3 region has the DNA TGTGCCAGCAGTTTATCAATAGGGGAATCCCAGGGCGATACGCAGTATTTT.

This clone showed up just a few times. This chain uses TRBV28 with TRBJ1-2, with a tentative D call TRBD1 (5 bases). The CDR3 is 11 residues long. Trimming stripped 5 bases from V and 5 bases from J, with 6 bases between. Germline assignment: CDR1 MDHEN and CDR2 SYDVKM. CDR3 loop: CASSRQYGYTF. DNA of the CDR3: TGTGCCAGCAGTCGACAGTATGGCTACACCTTC.

This chain joins TRBV6-1 and TRBJ1-2, with 9 positions matching TRBD1. The CDR3 has 13 amino acids. J gave up 1 base and V 6 bases, and 0 bases lay outside the gene matches. Germline assignment: CDR1 MNHNS and CDR2 SASEGT. The CDR3 protein is CASRGQGNYGYTF. DNA of the CDR3: TGTGCCAGCAGGGGACAGGGTAACTATGGCTACACCTTC.

The V gene is TRBV4-1, the J gene TRBJ2-1; TRBD2 matches at 9 bases. Germline V gene sequence: CDR1 MGHRA, CDR2 YSYEKL. V lost 1 base to trimming and J lost 6 bases; unmatched junction nucleotides: 7. The CDR3 has 16 residues. The CDR3 loop reads CASSQGSGTSFNEQFF. The CDR3 DNA follows: TGCGCCAGCAGCCAAGGCTCCGGGACTAGCTTCAATGAGCAGTTCTTC.